The 2 T cell receptor beta chains below all came from one sample that was sequenced in a study of beta chain features in type 1 diabetes. The antigens for these receptors are not known. Expressed TCRB transcripts were sequenced, since all the RNA that had been isolated was reverse transcribed. Some clones are missing from TCRdb's copy, which holds only in-frame ones; the method was immunoSEQ multiplex PCR. Of 300,000 to 450,000 clones detected, roughly an eighth appear once; the ten largest clones hold approximately 0.01%. Overall study findings and caveats: TCRB CDR3s from Type 1 diabetes patients were moderately but significantly shorter in all four CD4+ subsets.

The sample taken for sequencing was naive CD4+ T cells from blood. The receptor source for this set is a woman under 30 with type 1 diabetes.

The chain links TRBV7-9 to TRBJ2-5; 7 nucleotides match TRBD1. The ends lost 5 bases at V and 1 base at J; junction bases unmatched: 7. CDR1 and CDR2 from the germline V gene are SEHNR and FQNEAQ (reference sequence). CDR3 length: 15 residues. In nucleotides, the CDR3 is TGTGCCAGCAGCCAAAGGGGGACAGCCCAAGAGACCCAGTACTTC. This gives the protein CASSQRGTAQETQYF.

On this clone itself: One junction end does not reproduce the germline sequence, and a read error may be involved. The genes are TRBV28 and TRBJ2-2; TRBD2 matches at 8 bases. The CDR3 length is 14 residues. The germline V gene encodes CDR1 MDHEN and CDR2 SYDVKM. The chain's CDR3 is CASTGGAKTGELFF. The CDR3 DNA follows: TGTGCCAGCACCGGGGGGGCGAAAACCGGGGAGCTGTTTTTT. Looking up the rest from reference TRBV28 and TRBJ2-2 gives the full variable domain: DVKVTQSSRYLVKRTGEKVFLECVQDMDHENMFWYRQDPGLGLRLIYFSYDVKMKEKGDIPEGYSVSREKKERFSLILESASTNQTSMYLCASTGGAKTGELFFGEGSRLTVL.